The next 13 T cell receptor beta chains were all read from a single sample in a study of regulatory T cells in long-lasting Graves disease. This sample's time point: newly diagnosed GD, antithyroid drugs for less than 3 months. There was RNA extracted from PBMCs, and the TCR library was made from it. iRepertoire HTBI primers and Arm-PCR of CDR3 regions built TCR beta libraries. TCRdb analysed the multiplex PCR reads with MiXCR anew, one entry per CDR3 protein. The table lists 350,000 to 500,000 distinct CDR3 sequences, 16% of them singletons. The sample also formed part of further work on T cells in Graves' hyperthyroidism and ophthalmopathy.

Source: peripheral blood mononuclear cells (PBMCs), taken at new diagnosis, from a patient treated with antithyroid drugs. These receptors came from a woman aged 18-29 years with Graves disease.

This clonotype was recorded at least ten times. V is TRBV12-3 or TRBV12-4 and J is TRBJ1-2; D perhaps matches TRBD1 (5 bases). Trimming shortened V by 6 bases and J by 2 bases, and 13 bases separated the two germline ends. The CDR3 contains 14 residues. For the CDR3, the DNA is TGTGCCAGCAGCCCCAGGGCGGGGAACTATGGCTACACCTTC. Translating gives CASSPRAGNYGYTF.

The table lists this clonotype with many counts. The chain joins TRBV20-1 to TRBJ2-2; 10 bases line up with TRBD1. J gave up 6 bases and V 5 bases, and 9 bases lay outside the gene matches. Germline loops: CDR1 DFQATT, CDR2 SNEGSKA (reference sequence). The CDR3 runs 15 residues. For the CDR3, the DNA is TGCAGTGCTCACACCGGGACAGGGGATTCCGGGGAGCTGTTTTTT. Amino acid sequence: CSAHTGTGDSGELFF.

This clonotype was detected ten times or more. The rearrangement joins TRBV7-9 to TRBJ2-1; tentatively, D is TRBD1 (6 bases). V was shortened by 4 bases and J by 4 bases, with 17 bases between the two germline ends. Germline lookup yields CDR1 SEHNR and CDR2 FQNEAQ (reference sequence). The CDR3 sequence is 16 residues long. The CDR3 coding sequence is TGTGCCAGCAGCTGGACAGTGACTCCACGGTACAATGAGCAGTTCTTC. It codes for CASSWTVTPRYNEQFF.

DNA of the CDR3: TGTGCCACCAGTGACCGACTAGCGGGAGTCAGCACAGATACGCAGTATTTT. The encoded protein is CATSDRLAGVSTDTQYF. The chain couples TRBV24-1 to TRBJ2-3, with TRBD2 matching 12 bases. CDR1 and CDR2 from the germline V gene are KGHDR and SFDVKD. Trimming at V came to 4 bases and at J to 0 bases, leaving 4 bases not matched to a gene. The length of the CDR3 is 17 residues.

Many counts were recorded for this clonotype. The V gene is TRBV5-1, the J gene TRBJ2-7; D might be TRBD1 (7 bases). With 0 bases removed from V and 4 bases from J, the gap between germline ends came to 17 bases. The CDR3 covers 16 residues. Germline lookup yields CDR1 SGHRS and CDR2 YFSETQ. CDR3: CASSLGEWRGLYEQYF. CDR3 coding DNA: TGCGCCAGCAGCTTGGGGGAGTGGAGGGGGCTTTACGAGCAGTACTTC.

This clonotype was seen many times. V usage is TRBV24-1 and J usage is TRBJ2-5, with a tentative D call TRBD1 (5 bases). V was pared by 3 bases and J by 7 bases, with 11 bases between. This CDR3 region has 13 residues. Germline CDR1 and CDR2: KGHDR and SFDVKD. CDR3 sequence: CATSDGAERTQYF. As DNA, the CDR3 is TGTGCCACCAGTGATGGGGCAGAACGGACCCAGTACTTC.

This clonotype came up many times. The rearrangement links TRBV20-1 to TRBJ1-3, with 7 nucleotides matching TRBD1. J lost 0 bases, V lost 6 bases, and 5 bases had no gene match. CDR1 and CDR2 from the germline V gene are DFQATT and SNEGSKA (reference sequence). The CDR3 has 14 amino acids. The CDR3 region is CSAPDRISGNTIYF. The CDR3 bases are TGCAGTGCCCCGGACAGGATCTCTGGAAACACCATATATTTT.

There are many counts of this clonotype. The chain couples TRBV12-3 or TRBV12-4 to TRBJ2-5, with D possibly being TRBD1 or TRBD2 (5 bases each). CDR3 length: 15 amino acids. V lost 6 bases to trimming and J lost 5 bases, with 19 bases between them. CDR3 region: CASSPGVGTFETQYF. As DNA, the CDR3 is TGTGCCAGCAGCCCCGGGGTGGGGACCTTCGAGACCCAGTACTTC.

The V gene is TRBV29-1, the J gene TRBJ2-7; 7 nucleotides match TRBD2. The J segment lost 3 bases and the V segment lost 2 bases, leaving 7 bases of the junction unmatched. CDR3 length equals 14 residues. Germline V gene sequence: CDR1 SQVTM, CDR2 ANQGSEA. CDR3 sequence reads: CSVEIAGDFYEQYF. The CDR3 DNA reads as TGCAGCGTTGAAATTGCGGGAGACTTCTACGAGCAGTACTTC.

This clonotype has ten or more counts. This chain joins TRBV3-1 and TRBJ1-1; D is unclear. The CDR3 has 14 residues. From germline, CDR1 is LGHDT and CDR2 YNNKEL (reference sequence). Trimming stripped 5 bases from V and 5 bases from J, with 15 bases between. The CDR3 nucleotides are TGTGCCAGCAGCTCTCTTGGGAGCGGTACTGAAGCTTTCTTT. It codes for CASSSLGSGTEAFF.

This clonotype was recorded a few times. This chain joins TRBV19 and TRBJ2-1; TRBD2 agrees at 10 bases. The CDR3 runs to 17 residues. Germline trimming cut 3 bases from V and 0 bases from J; bases unmatched to any gene: 5. Germline loops: CDR1 LNHDA, CDR2 SQIVND (reference sequence). This chain's CDR3 is CASSIGPSGSSYNEQFF. CDR3 in DNA: TGTGCCAGTAGTATCGGACCTAGCGGGAGCTCCTACAATGAGCAGTTCTTC. Filled out from reference TRBV19 and TRBJ2-1, the complete variable domain reads DGGITQSPKYLFRKEGQNVTLSCEQNLNHDAMYWYRQDPGQGLRLIYYSQIVNDFQKGDIAEGYSVSREKKESFPLTVTSAQKNPTAFYLCASSIGPSGSSYNEQFFGPGTRLTVL.

The table lists this clonotype with a few counts. This chain joins TRBV19 and TRBJ1-1, with TRBD1 identical over 10 bases. V lost 7 bases and J lost 1; bases outside the gene matches: 6. This CDR3 has 15 residues. Germline values: CDR1 LNHDA, CDR2 SQIVND (reference sequence). The CDR3 reads CASTRQGARNTEAFF. The CDR3 nucleotides read TGTGCCAGTACCCGACAGGGGGCGAGGAACACTGAAGCTTTCTTT.

This clonotype was seen repeatedly, ten times or more. The chain carries TRBV12-3 or TRBV12-4 and TRBJ2-5; no firm D call. The CDR3 has 12 amino acids. V was trimmed by 1 base and J by 8 bases, leaving 8 bases between them. The CDR3: CASSLEWHTQYF. For the CDR3, the DNA is TGTGCCAGCAGTTTAGAGTGGCACACCCAGTACTTC.